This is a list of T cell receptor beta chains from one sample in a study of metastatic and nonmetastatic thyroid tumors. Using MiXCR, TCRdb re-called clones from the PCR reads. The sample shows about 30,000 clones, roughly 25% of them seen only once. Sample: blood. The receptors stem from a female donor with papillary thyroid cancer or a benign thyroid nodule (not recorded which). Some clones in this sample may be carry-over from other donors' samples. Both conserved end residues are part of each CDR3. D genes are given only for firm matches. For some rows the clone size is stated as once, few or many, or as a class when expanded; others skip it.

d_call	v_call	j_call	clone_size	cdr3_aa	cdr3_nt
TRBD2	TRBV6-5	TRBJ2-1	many	CASSYSTSGRVSEQFF	TGTGCCAGCAGTTACTCAACTAGCGGGAGAGTTAGTGAGCAGTTCTTC
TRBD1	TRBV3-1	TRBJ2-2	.	CASSPRQGPTGELFF	TGTGCCAGCAGCCCCAGACAGGGGCCGACCGGGGAGCTGTTTTTT
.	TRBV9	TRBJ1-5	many	CASSTRQDAVINQPQHF	TGTGCCAGCAGCACACGACAGGATGCCGTGATCAATCAGCCCCAGCATTTT
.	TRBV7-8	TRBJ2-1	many	CASSYIPGPYNEQFF	TGTGCCAGCAGCTATATCCCCGGACCCTACAATGAGCAGTTCTTC
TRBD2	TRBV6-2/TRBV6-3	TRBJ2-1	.	CASSSPTSGVWNEQFF	TGTGCCAGCAGTTCCCCCACTAGCGGGGTGTGGAATGAGCAGTTCTTC
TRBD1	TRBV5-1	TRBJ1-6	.	CASSEGVSWQGASPLHF	TGCGCCAGCAGCGAAGGGGTTTCATGGCAGGGGGCTTCACCCCTCCACTTT
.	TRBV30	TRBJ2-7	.	CAWSGRAGYEQYF	TGTGCCTGGAGCGGCAGGGCGGGCTACGAGCAGTACTTC
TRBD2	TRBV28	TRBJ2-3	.	CASSSGTSGSSTDTQYF	TGTGCCAGCAGTTCCGGGACTAGCGGGAGTTCGACAGATACGCAGTATTTT
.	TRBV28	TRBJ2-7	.	CASSPGLNEKYF	TGTGCCAGCAGCCCAGGGCTGAACGAGAAGTACTTC
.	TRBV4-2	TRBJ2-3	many	CASSQGGSGGTDTQYF	TGTGCCAGCAGCCAGGGCGGCAGCGGTGGCACAGATACGCAGTATTTT
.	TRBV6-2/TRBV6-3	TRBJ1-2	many	CASSYGNYGYTF	TGTGCCAGCAGTTACGGGAACTATGGCTACACCTTC
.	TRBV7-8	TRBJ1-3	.	CARSGPHQYTIYF	TGTGCCAGAAGCGGACCGCACCAATACACCATATATTTT
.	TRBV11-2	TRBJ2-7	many	CASSLEGQPYYEQYF	TGTGCCAGCAGCTTAGAAGGACAGCCTTACTACGAGCAGTACTTC
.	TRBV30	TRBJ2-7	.	CAWSVHEQYF	TGTGCCTGGAGTGTACACGAGCAGTACTTC
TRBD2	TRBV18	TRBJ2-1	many	CASSPSGRATNEQFF	TGTGCCAGCTCCCCTAGCGGGAGGGCCACGAATGAGCAGTTCTTC
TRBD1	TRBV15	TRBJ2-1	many	CATSPGTGDFNEQFF	TGTGCCACCAGCCCTGGGACAGGGGACTTCAATGAGCAGTTCTTC
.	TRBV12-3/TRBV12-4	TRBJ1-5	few	CASSLRNSNQPQHF	TGTGCCAGCAGTTTAAGGAATAGCAATCAGCCCCAGCATTTT
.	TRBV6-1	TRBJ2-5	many	CASSRGLGETQYF	TGTGCCAGCAGCCGAGGGTTAGGGGAGACCCAGTACTTC
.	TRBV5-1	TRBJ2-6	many	CASSSNFAGANVLTF	TGCGCCAGCAGCTCTAACTTCGCTGGGGCCAACGTCCTGACTTTC
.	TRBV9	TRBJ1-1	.	CASSAQEWAGTEAFF	TGTGCCAGCAGCGCCCAGGAGTGGGCAGGGACTGAAGCTTTCTTT
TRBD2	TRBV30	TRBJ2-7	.	CAWSGGLGAYEQYF	TGTGCCTGGAGTGGGGGACTAGGGGCCTACGAGCAGTACTTC
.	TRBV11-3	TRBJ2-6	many	CASSQDGDSGANVLTF	TGTGCCAGCAGCCAAGACGGCGACTCTGGGGCCAACGTCCTGACTTTC
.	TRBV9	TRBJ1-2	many	CASSVTSTGGYTF	TGTGCCAGCAGCGTGACTTCAACCGGGGGCTACACCTTC
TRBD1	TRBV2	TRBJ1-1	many	CASILQGINTEAFF	TGTGCCAGCATACTACAGGGGATAAACACTGAAGCTTTCTTT
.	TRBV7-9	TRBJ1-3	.	CASSRRGEKNIYF	TGTGCCAGCAGCCGAAGGGGGGAGAAAAACATATATTTT
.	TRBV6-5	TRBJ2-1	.	CASSYRATLYEQFF	TGTGCCAGCAGTTACCGGGCGACCCTTTATGAGCAGTTCTTC
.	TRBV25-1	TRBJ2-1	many	CASSSRETAYNEQFF	TGTGCCAGCAGCTCCAGGGAGACAGCCTACAATGAGCAGTTCTTC
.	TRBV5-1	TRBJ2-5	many	CASSLEAGDETQYF	TGCGCCAGCAGCTTGGAGGCAGGGGATGAGACCCAGTACTTC
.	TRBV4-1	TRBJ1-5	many	CASSQERRQPQHF	TGCGCCAGCAGCCAAGAACGTCGACAGCCCCAGCATTTT
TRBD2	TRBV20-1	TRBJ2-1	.	CSARQAGGPNEQFF	TGCAGTGCTAGACAGGCGGGAGGGCCCAATGAGCAGTTCTTC
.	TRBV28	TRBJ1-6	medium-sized	CASITSNSPLHF	TGTGCCAGCATCACGTCGAATTCACCCCTCCACTTT
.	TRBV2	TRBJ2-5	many	CASSLDRETQYF	TGTGCCAGCAGCCTGGACAGAGAGACCCAGTACTTC
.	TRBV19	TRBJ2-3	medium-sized	CASSVPSGTDTQYF	TGTGCCAGTAGTGTGCCTAGCGGCACAGATACGCAGTATTTT
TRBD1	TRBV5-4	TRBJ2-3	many	CASSLAGSGGLDTQYF	TGTGCCAGCAGCTTGGCTGGATCAGGGGGCTTAGATACGCAGTATTTT
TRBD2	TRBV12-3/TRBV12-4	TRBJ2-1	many	CASSRTSNEQFF	TGTGCCAGCAGCCGGACTAGCAATGAGCAGTTCTTC
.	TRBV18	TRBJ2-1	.	CASSPQGGYDEQFF	TGTGCCAGCTCACCCCAGGGGGGGTACGATGAGCAGTTCTTC